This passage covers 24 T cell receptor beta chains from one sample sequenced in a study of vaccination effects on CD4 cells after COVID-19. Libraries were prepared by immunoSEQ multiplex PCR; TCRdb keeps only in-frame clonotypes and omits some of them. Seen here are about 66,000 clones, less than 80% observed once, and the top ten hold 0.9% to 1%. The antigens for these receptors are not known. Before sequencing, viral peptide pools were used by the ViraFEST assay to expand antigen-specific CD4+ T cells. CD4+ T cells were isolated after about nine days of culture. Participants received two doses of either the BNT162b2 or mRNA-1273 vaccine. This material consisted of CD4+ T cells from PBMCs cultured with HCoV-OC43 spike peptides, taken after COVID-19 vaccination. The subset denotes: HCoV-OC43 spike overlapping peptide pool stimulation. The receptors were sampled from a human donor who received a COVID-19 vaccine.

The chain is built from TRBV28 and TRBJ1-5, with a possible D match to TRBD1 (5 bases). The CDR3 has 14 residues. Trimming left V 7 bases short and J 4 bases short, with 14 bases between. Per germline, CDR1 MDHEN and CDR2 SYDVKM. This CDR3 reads CASTLGTANQPQHF. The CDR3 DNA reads TGTGCCAGCACCCTCGGGACGGCTAATCAGCCCCAGCATTTT.

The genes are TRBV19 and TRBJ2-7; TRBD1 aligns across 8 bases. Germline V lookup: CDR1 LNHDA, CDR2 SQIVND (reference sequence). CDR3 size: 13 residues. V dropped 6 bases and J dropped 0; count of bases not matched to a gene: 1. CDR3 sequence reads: CASRGTGSYEQYV. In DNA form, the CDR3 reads TGTGCCAGTAGAGGGACAGGCTCCTACGAGCAGTACGTC.

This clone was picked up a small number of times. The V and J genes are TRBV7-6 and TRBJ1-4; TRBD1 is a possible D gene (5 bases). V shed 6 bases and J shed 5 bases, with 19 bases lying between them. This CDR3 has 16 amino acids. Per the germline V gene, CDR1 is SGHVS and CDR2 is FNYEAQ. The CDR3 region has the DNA TGTGCCAGCAGTCACCCTCCGGGGCAAAGAAATGAAAAACTGTTTTTT. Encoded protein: CASSHPPGQRNEKLFF. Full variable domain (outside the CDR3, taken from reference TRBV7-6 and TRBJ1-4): GAGVSQSPRYKVTKRGQDVALRCDPISGHVSLYWYRQALGQGPEFLTYFNYEAQQDKSGLPNDRFSAERPEGSISTLTIQRTEQRDSAMYRCASSHPPGQRNEKLFFGSGTQLSVL.

DNA of the CDR3: TGTGCCAGCAGCCAGGCCTTTGCGGGGGGCACAGATACGCAGTATTTT. Translation: CASSQAFAGGTDTQYF. The rearrangement uses TRBV3-1 (or the pseudogene TRBV3-2) and TRBJ2-3; 7 bases are shared with TRBD2. The CDR3 has 16 residues. J gave up 1 base and V 3 bases, and 7 bases lay outside the gene matches. Germline CDR1 is LGHDT and CDR2 is YNNKEL (reference sequence).

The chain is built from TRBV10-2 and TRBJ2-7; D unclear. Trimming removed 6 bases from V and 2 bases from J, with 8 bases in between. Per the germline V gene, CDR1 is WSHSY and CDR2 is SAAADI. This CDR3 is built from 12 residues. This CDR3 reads CASSPQPYEQYV. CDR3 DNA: TGCGCCAGCAGCCCACAGCCCTACGAGCAGTACGTC.

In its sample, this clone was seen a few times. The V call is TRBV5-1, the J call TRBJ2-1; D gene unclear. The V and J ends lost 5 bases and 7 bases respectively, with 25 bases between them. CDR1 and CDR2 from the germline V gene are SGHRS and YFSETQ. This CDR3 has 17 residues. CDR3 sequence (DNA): TGCGCCAGCAGAGCCCAAACCTCTTTCGCCGAGAGGAATGAGCAGTTCTTC. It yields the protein CASRAQTSFAERNEQFF.

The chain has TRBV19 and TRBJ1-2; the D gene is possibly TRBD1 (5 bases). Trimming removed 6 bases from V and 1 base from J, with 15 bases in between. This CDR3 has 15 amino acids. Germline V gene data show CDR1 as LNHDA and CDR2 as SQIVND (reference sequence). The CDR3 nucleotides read TGTGCCAGTAGAGGGGCGGGACGGAGTAACTATGGCTACACCTTC. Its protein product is CASRGAGRSNYGYTF.

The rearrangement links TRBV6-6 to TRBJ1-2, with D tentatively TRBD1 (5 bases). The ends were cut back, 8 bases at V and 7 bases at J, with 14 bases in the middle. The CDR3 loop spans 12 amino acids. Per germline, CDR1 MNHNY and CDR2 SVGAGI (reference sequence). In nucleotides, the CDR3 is TGTGCCAGCGCGCTCGGGGCGGGTGGCTACACCTTC. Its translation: CASALGAGGYTF.

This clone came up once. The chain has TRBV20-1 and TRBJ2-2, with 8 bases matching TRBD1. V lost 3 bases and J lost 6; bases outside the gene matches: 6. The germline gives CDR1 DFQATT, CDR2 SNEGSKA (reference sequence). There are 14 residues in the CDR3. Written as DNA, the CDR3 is TGCAGTGCTAGTAGTCGACAGGGGCCCGGGGAGCTGTTTTTT. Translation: CSASSRQGPGELFF.

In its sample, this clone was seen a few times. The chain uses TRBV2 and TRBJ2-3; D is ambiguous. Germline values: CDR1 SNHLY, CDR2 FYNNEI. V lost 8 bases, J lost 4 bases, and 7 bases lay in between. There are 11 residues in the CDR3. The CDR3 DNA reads TGTGCCAGCGAAGGAGCAGATACGCAGTATTTT. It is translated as CASEGADTQYF.

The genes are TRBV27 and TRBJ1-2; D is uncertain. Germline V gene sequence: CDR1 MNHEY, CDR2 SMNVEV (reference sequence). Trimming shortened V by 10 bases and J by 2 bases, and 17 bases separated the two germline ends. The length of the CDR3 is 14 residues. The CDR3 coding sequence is TGTGCCACCCTCAGCCAGACAACGAACTATGGCTACACCTTC. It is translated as CATLSQTTNYGYTF.

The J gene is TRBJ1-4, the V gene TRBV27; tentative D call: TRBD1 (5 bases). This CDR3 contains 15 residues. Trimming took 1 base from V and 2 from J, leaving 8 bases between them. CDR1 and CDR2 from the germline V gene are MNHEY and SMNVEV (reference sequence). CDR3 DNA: TGTGCCAGCAGTTTATACCCAGGGACTAATGAAAAACTGTTTTTT. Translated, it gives CASSLYPGTNEKLFF.

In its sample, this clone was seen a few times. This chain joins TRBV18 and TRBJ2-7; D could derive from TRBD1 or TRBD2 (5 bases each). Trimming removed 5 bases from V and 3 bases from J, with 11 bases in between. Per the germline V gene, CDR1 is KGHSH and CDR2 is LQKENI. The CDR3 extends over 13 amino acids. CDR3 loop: CASSAGTDYEQYV. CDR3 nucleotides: TGTGCCAGCTCAGCCGGGACGGACTACGAGCAGTACGTC.

Written as DNA, the CDR3 is TGCGCCAGCAGCTTTGGTGGGCAGCAAGAGACCCAGTACTTC. Translated, it gives CASSFGGQQETQYF. The chain employs TRBV5-1 and TRBJ2-5; D uncertain. Trimming stripped 2 bases from V and 2 bases from J, with 10 bases between. Germline CDR1 reads SGHRS; CDR2 reads YFSETQ. CDR3 length: 14 amino acids. The entire variable domain, with the rest obtained from reference TRBV5-1 and TRBJ2-5, is as follows: KAGVTQTPRYLIKTRGQQVTLSCSPISGHRSVSWYQQTPGQGLQFLFEYFSETQRNKGNFPGRFSGRQFSNSRSEMNVSTLELGDSALYLCASSFGGQQETQYFGPGTRLLVL.

This CDR3 reads CASSVNQGDYGYTF. DNA for the CDR3: TGTGCCAGCAGTGTAAACCAGGGGGACTATGGCTACACCTTC. The V call is TRBV28, the J call TRBJ1-2, with 7 positions matching TRBD1. Germline lookup yields CDR1 MDHEN and CDR2 SYDVKM. V trimming: 5 bases; J trimming: 3 bases; junction bases outside the gene matches: 6. The CDR3 totals 14 residues.

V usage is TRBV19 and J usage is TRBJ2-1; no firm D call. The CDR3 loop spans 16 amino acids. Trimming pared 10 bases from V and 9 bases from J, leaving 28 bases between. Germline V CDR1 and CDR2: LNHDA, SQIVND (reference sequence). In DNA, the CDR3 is TGTGCCACCAAACCCCCCTTAGGTCCATCCTCCGGTGAGCAGTTCTTC. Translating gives CATKPPLGPSSGEQFF.

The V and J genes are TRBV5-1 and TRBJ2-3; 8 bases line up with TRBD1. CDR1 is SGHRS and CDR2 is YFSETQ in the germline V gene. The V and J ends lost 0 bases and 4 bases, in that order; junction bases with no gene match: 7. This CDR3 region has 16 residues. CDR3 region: CASSLDRTGRADTQYF. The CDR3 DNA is TGCGCCAGCAGCTTGGACCGGACAGGGCGCGCAGATACGCAGTATTTT.

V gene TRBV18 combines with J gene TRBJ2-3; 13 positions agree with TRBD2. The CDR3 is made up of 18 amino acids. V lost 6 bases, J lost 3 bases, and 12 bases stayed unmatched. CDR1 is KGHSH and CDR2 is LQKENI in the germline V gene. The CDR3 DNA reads TGTGCCAGCTCCCGCACGCTGGAGGGACTAGCGGGGACAGATACGCAGTATTTT. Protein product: CASSRTLEGLAGTDTQYF.

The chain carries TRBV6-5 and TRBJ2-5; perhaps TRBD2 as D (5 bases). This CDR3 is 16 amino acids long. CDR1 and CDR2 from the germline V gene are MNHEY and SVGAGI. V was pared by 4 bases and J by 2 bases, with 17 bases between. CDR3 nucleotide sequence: TGTGCCAGCAGTTTAAGTATCGCGGGTGGGCAAGAGACCCAGTACTTC. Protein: CASSLSIAGGQETQYF.

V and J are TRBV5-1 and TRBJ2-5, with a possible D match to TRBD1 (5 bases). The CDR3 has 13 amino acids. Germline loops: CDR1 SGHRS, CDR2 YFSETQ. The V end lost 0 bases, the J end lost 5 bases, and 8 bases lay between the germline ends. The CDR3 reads CASSLARVETQYF. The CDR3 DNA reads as TGCGCCAGCAGCTTGGCCAGGGTGGAGACCCAGTACTTC.

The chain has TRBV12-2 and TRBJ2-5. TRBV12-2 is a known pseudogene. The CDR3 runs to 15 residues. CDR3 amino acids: CASRLLIQDGGTQYF. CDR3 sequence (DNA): TGTGCAAGTCGCCTCCTTATACAGGATGGAGGGACCCAGTACTTC.

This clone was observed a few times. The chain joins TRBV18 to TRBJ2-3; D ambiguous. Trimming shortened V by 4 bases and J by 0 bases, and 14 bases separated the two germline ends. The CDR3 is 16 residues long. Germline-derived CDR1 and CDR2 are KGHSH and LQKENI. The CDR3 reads CASSLGQVPSTDTQYF. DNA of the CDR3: TGTGCCAGCTCACTCGGGCAGGTCCCTAGCACAGATACGCAGTATTTT.

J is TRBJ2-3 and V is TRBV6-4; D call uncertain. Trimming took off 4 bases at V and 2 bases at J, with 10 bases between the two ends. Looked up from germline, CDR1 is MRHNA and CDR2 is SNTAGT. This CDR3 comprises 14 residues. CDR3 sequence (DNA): TGTGCCAGCAGTGTGGGTGCATCCACAGATACGCAGTATTTT. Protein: CASSVGASTDTQYF.

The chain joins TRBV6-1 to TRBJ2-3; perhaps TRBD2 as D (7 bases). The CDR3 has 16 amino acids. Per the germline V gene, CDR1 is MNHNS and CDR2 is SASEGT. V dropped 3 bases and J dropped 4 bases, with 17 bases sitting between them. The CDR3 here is CASSDWGGATADTQYF. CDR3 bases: TGTGCCAGCAGTGATTGGGGGGGCGCGACGGCAGATACGCAGTATTTT.